A single sample gave rise to the 10 T cell receptor beta chains below, sequenced in a study of cytomegalovirus exposure and HLA in healthy donors. Profiled with immunoSEQ multiplex PCR; TCRdb holds only in-frame clones, not every one. Among approximately 280,000 clones listed, 70% to 90% were seen once. Material: PBMCs. These receptors all come from a woman aged 18-29 years in good health and CMV-seronegative.

This clone came up once. The CDR3 reads CASSSVQGGQNIQYF. The CDR3 coding sequence is TGTGCCAGCAGCTCCGTACAGGGGGGCCAAAACATTCAGTACTTC. The chain joins TRBV5-4 to TRBJ2-4; 8 nucleotides match TRBD1. Unmatched junction bases numbered 7, after V lost 3 bases and J lost 5 bases. Per germline, CDR1 SGHNT and CDR2 YYREEE (reference sequence). This CDR3 contains 15 residues.

The J gene is TRBJ1-2, the V gene TRBV27, with 8 bases matching TRBD1. V trimming: 2 bases; J trimming: 7 bases; junction bases outside the gene matches: 6. The CDR3 is 14 residues long. Germline V gene data show CDR1 as MNHEY and CDR2 as SMNVEV (reference sequence). The CDR3 reads CASSLLQGASGYTF. CDR3 bases: TGTGCCAGCAGTTTACTCCAGGGGGCTAGTGGCTACACCTTC.

The V and J genes are TRBV6-1 and TRBJ1-4; 8 bases map to TRBD1. The CDR3 is made up of 14 amino acids. V was clipped by 6 bases and J by 7 bases; unmatched bases: 7. Germline loops: CDR1 MNHNS, CDR2 SASEGT. The CDR3 nucleotides read TGTGCCAGCAGGGGACCCACAGGGGGTGAAAAACTGTTTTTT. This gives the protein CASRGPTGGEKLFF.

This rearrangement joins TRBV5-1 to TRBJ2-1; 13 bases are a match to TRBD2. This CDR3 is built from 15 residues. After removal of 4 bases from V and 6 bases from J, the junction contained 4 bases not matched to a gene. Germline V gives CDR1 SGHRS, CDR2 YFSETQ. Here the CDR3 reads CASSAGLAGINEQFF. Here the CDR3 DNA reads TGCGCCAGCAGCGCGGGACTAGCGGGGATCAATGAGCAGTTCTTC.

The chain joins TRBV6-5 to TRBJ2-5; 10 bases are shared with TRBD2. Germline CDR1 is MNHEY and CDR2 is SVGAGI. Trimming at V came to 7 bases and at J to 5 bases, leaving 10 bases not matched to a gene. The CDR3 covers 15 residues. CDR3 sequence (DNA): TGTGCCAGCAAAAGGACTAGCGGAGGTGCGGAGACCCAGTACTTC. The encoded protein is CASKRTSGGAETQYF.

With regard to this clone: Other DNA sequences in this specimen translate into the identical CDR3. This chain links TRBV5-1 with TRBJ1-1; 7 bases fit TRBD1. This CDR3 has 13 residues. J gave up 5 bases and V 5 bases, and 6 bases lay outside the gene matches. The V gene's germline CDR1 is SGHRS and CDR2 YFSETQ. CDR3 DNA: TGCGCCAGCAGGCGACAGGGTTGGACTGAAGCTTTCTTT. It translates to CASRRQGWTEAFF.

The chain links TRBV5-5 to TRBJ2-7, with D possibly being TRBD1 (6 bases). The germline V and J ends were trimmed by 3 bases and 0 bases, with 13 bases remaining between them. Germline CDR1 reads SGHKS; CDR2 reads YYEKEE (reference sequence). The CDR3 spans 15 residues. This CDR3 is CASSSQGLSSYEQYF. CDR3 sequence (DNA): TGTGCCAGCAGCTCCCAGGGGCTCAGCTCCTACGAGCAGTACTTC. The full variable domain, completed using reference TRBV5-5 and TRBJ2-7, is DAGVTQSPTHLIKTRGQQVTLRCSPISGHKSVSWYQQVLGQGPQFIFQYYEKEERGRGNFPDRFSARQFPNYSSELNVNALLLGDSALYLCASSSQGLSSYEQYFGPGTRLTVT.

This rearrangement joins TRBV7-2 to TRBJ1-2; TRBD1 aligns across 9 bases. The CDR3 has 17 residues. Germline-derived CDR1 and CDR2 are SGHTA and FQGNSA. With 6 bases clipped from V and 8 bases from J, the junction kept 19 bases outside the gene matches. CDR3 in amino acids: CASRPGTGRGGRYGYTF. In DNA form, the CDR3 reads TGTGCCAGCAGACCCGGGACAGGGAGAGGGGGCCGGTACGGCTACACCTTC.

This rearrangement joins TRBV11-1 to TRBJ2-3; 8 bases are a match to TRBD2. After removal of 3 bases from V and 3 bases from J, the junction contained 2 bases not matched to a gene. Germline values: CDR1 SGHAT, CDR2 FQDESV (reference sequence). This CDR3 has 14 amino acids. CDR3 bases: TGTGCCAGCAGCTTCCCTAGCGGGACAGATACGCAGTATTTT. Translated: CASSFPSGTDTQYF. The variable domain in full, with the rest retrieved from reference TRBV11-1 and TRBJ2-3, is EAEVAQSPRYKITEKSQAVAFWCDPISGHATLYWYRQILGQGPELLVQFQDESVVDDSQLPKDRFSAERLKGVDSTLKIQPAELGDSAMYLCASSFPSGTDTQYFGPGTRLTVL.

This chain uses TRBV6-5 with TRBJ1-1, with no clear D. Germline values: CDR1 MNHEY, CDR2 SVGAGI. The CDR3 is 13 amino acids. Trimming removed 5 bases from V and 1 base from J, with 8 bases in between. The CDR3 region has the DNA TGTGCCAGCAGTGAAGTCGGGAACACTGAAGCTTTCTTT. Translated: CASSEVGNTEAFF.